This T cell receptor beta chain was documented in a study of blood T cell repertoires in COVID-19. Study overall: In each case, the material was cDNA or gDNA derived from T cells, B-cell-depleted T cells, or PBMCs.

V was cut by 0 bases and J by 5 bases, with 10 bases left in between. CDR3 length: 14 amino acids. Germline CDR1 and CDR2: LNHNV and YYDKDF (reference sequence). Assay: immunoSEQ multiplex PCR; the TCRdb copy retains only in-frame clones and omits some. The table lists more than 300,000 clones, about nine tenths of them singletons, with 3.5% to 5% in the top ten. This sequence joins TRBV15 and TRBJ2-5, with D maybe TRBD1 (6 bases). This sequence was found in a man in his thirties or forties who had recovered from COVID-19. The sample was PBMCs or T cells enriched from blood (not recorded which). This chain's CDR3 is CATSREGAWETQYF. As DNA, the CDR3 is TGTGCCACCAGCAGAGAGGGGGCCTGGGAGACCCAGTACTTC.